This T cell receptor (beta chain) comes out of a study of blood T cell repertoires in COVID-19. Study context: Some COVID-19 samples were acute and others convalescent; all came from the United States, Italy and Spain. PBMCs, B-cell-depleted T cells, or T cells were the source of the cDNA or gDNA that made up the material.

The CDR3 runs to 18 residues. V was trimmed by 2 bases and J by 3 bases, leaving 23 bases between them. Germline CDR1 is SGHTA and CDR2 is FQGNSA. In the original workflow: Amplifying reference gene primers gave estimates of nucleated cell counts. This table comes from immunoSEQ multiplex PCR, and its TCRdb copy is limited to in-frame clones, with some not included. V, J and clone size are taken as reported in that table, and D and trimming were inferred from the DNA itself. The table includes 70,000 to 85,000 clones, about 83% detected once. This receptor was identified in an elderly man with active or convalescent COVID-19. The chain couples TRBV7-2 to TRBJ2-7; possibly TRBD1 or TRBD2 for D (9 bases each). The sample was peripheral blood. CDR3 bases: TGTGCCAGCAGCTTAAGGACAGGGGAAGGGACTAGCTTCTACGAGCAGTACTTC. It is translated as CASSLRTGEGTSFYEQYF.